The 25 T cell receptor beta chains listed next were all sequenced from one sample in a study of blood T cell repertoires in COVID-19. The repertoire was sequenced with immunoSEQ multiplex PCR; TCRdb's copy has only in-frame clones and lacks some. This repertoire shows 190,000 or so clones, around 87% found once; its top ten account for approximately 2.5%. Sequencing was carried out using peripheral blood. Every receptor here comes from a man in his forties with active or convalescent COVID-19.

V usage is TRBV5-1 and J usage is TRBJ1-6, with TRBD1 as a possible D gene (5 bases). The CDR3 totals 16 residues. CDR1 SGHRS and CDR2 YFSETQ come from the germline V gene. V was trimmed by 1 base and J by 7 bases, leaving 15 bases between them. The CDR3: CASSLSSGAQNSPLHF. The CDR3 DNA reads as TGCGCCAGCAGCTTGTCTAGTGGGGCGCAGAATTCACCCCTCCACTTT.

The chain carries TRBV14 and TRBJ2-7; D is perhaps TRBD2 (5 bases). The CDR3 covers 15 residues. V was clipped by 4 bases and J by 4 bases, with 17 bases between them. The germline CDR1 and CDR2 sequences are SGHDN and FVKESK. The CDR3 nucleotides are TGTGCCAGCAGCCCTACGGAGGATTATCGTTACGAGCAGTACTTC. Translation gives CASSPTEDYRYEQYF.

As concerns this clone: The same CDR3 can be traced to other DNA sequences in this sample. J is TRBJ2-7 and V is TRBV7-2, with D possibly matching TRBD1 (6 bases). The CDR3 has 15 amino acids. CDR1 SGHTA and CDR2 FQGNSA come from the germline V gene. V gave up 3 bases and J gave up 4 bases, with 16 bases separating them. CDR3 nucleotides: TGTGCCAGCAGCTTGGCAGGGGTCAATCGATACGAGCAGTACTTC. Translating it yields CASSLAGVNRYEQYF.

The V gene is TRBV11-2, the J gene TRBJ1-1; TRBD1 agrees at 8 bases. Germline V lookup: CDR1 SGHAT, CDR2 FQNNGV. V lost 4 bases and J lost 5; bases outside the gene matches: 9. This CDR3 is 15 amino acids long. The CDR3 loop is CASSSDRDRGTEAFF. The CDR3 DNA reads as TGTGCCAGCAGCTCCGACCGCGACAGGGGAACTGAAGCTTTCTTT.

This clone is a singleton in its sample. The rearrangement uses TRBV12-3 or TRBV12-4 and TRBJ1-2; D gene uncertain. CDR3 length: 12 amino acids. Trimming pared 6 bases from V and 8 bases from J, leaving 13 bases between. DNA for the CDR3: TGTGCCAGCAGAGGTACGGGGAACGGCTACACCTTC. Protein sequence: CASRGTGNGYTF.

V and J are TRBV5-4 and TRBJ1-4; a possible D gene is TRBD1 (6 bases). The CDR3 extends over 15 amino acids. V was trimmed by 4 bases and J by 8 bases, leaving 18 bases between them. Germline CDR1 SGHNT, CDR2 YYREEE (reference sequence). The CDR3 coding sequence is TGTGCCAGCAGCCCAGGAGGGGGGGTTCGGGAAAAACTGTTTTTT. It yields the protein CASSPGGGVREKLFF. Together with reference TRBV5-4 and TRBJ1-4, the CDR3 gives the full variable domain: ETGVTQSPTHLIKTRGQQVTLRCSSQSGHNTVSWYQQALGQGPQFIFQYYREEENGRGNFPPRFSGLQFPNYSSELNVNALELDDSALYLCASSPGGGVREKLFFGSGTQLSVL.

This chain joins TRBV11-2 and TRBJ2-3; the D gene is possibly TRBD2 (5 bases). Between the trimmed V and J ends, which lost 5 bases and 5 bases, there was a span of 11 bases. The length of the CDR3 is 13 residues. CDR1 is SGHAT, CDR2 FQNNGV, per germline. Here the CDR3 reads CASSRTGRDTQYF. CDR3 in DNA: TGTGCCAGCAGCCGGACGGGGAGAGATACGCAGTATTTT.

The chain uses TRBV6-5 and TRBJ1-4; D unclear. V lost 8 bases, J lost 0 bases, and 10 bases lay in between. Germline-derived CDR1 and CDR2 are MNHEY and SVGAGI. The CDR3 has 14 residues. CDR3 in amino acids: CASGRTSTNEKLFF. CDR3 nucleotide sequence: TGTGCCAGCGGGAGGACCTCAACTAATGAAAAACTGTTTTTT.

CDR3 loop: CASSLGGASETQYF. DNA of the CDR3: TGTGCCAGCAGTTTGGGCGGGGCCAGTGAGACCCAGTACTTC. The chain is built from TRBV28 and TRBJ2-5; the D gene is possibly TRBD2 (6 bases). The germline V gene has CDR1 MDHEN and CDR2 SYDVKM. The CDR3 sequence is 14 residues long. The germline V and J ends were trimmed by 3 bases and 5 bases, with 13 bases remaining between them.

The rearrangement joins TRBV27 to TRBJ1-4; a weak D match, TRBD1 (5 bases). Trimming left V 3 bases short and J 8 bases short, with 13 bases between. This CDR3 has 14 residues. Germline loops: CDR1 MNHEY, CDR2 SMNVEV (reference sequence). The CDR3 spells CASSFGRAGEKLFF. CDR3 nucleotides: TGTGCCAGCAGTTTCGGCAGGGCCGGAGAAAAACTGTTTTTT.

The chain's CDR3 is CASSIVGRANTEAFF. The DNA of the CDR3 is TGTGCCAGTAGTATAGTAGGCAGGGCAAACACTGAAGCTTTCTTT. V gene TRBV19 combines with J gene TRBJ1-1; D is perhaps TRBD1 (5 bases). Deletions cut 1 base from V and 2 bases from J, with 11 bases between. This CDR3 comprises 15 residues. Germline CDR1 is LNHDA and CDR2 is SQIVND (reference sequence).

In this sample, this clone turned up once. The rearrangement joins TRBV6-5 to TRBJ2-7; 11 nucleotides agree with TRBD2. Per germline, CDR1 MNHEY and CDR2 SVGAGI. V was clipped by 0 bases and J by 9 bases; unmatched bases: 7. The CDR3 covers 15 residues. CDR3 sequence: CASSYSGTSGPLQYF. CDR3 coding DNA: TGTGCCAGCAGTTACTCGGGGACTAGCGGACCCCTGCAGTACTTC.

The V gene is TRBV3-1 (or the pseudogene TRBV3-2), the J gene TRBJ2-3; D might be TRBD1 (6 bases). Germline V gene sequence: CDR1 LGHDT, CDR2 YNNKEL (reference sequence). Trimming cost V 2 bases and J 4 bases, with 16 bases left between them. The CDR3 loop spans 16 amino acids. CDR3 sequence reads: CASSQPILNRADTQYF. The DNA for the CDR3 is TGTGCCAGCAGCCAACCAATCCTAAACAGGGCAGATACGCAGTATTTT.

This clone was seen just once. The chain uses TRBV29-1 and TRBJ2-7, with TRBD2 identical over 7 bases. The CDR3 is made up of 13 amino acids. The V segment lost 3 bases and the J segment 6 bases; nucleotides outside the gene matches: 8. Germline V gene sequence: CDR1 SQVTM, CDR2 ANQGSEA. CDR3 loop: CSVEGGYSREQYF. The DNA of the CDR3 is TGCAGCGTTGAGGGAGGGTACTCTCGCGAGCAGTACTTC.

The J gene is TRBJ2-5, the V gene TRBV9; D perhaps matches TRBD1 (6 bases). Germline values: CDR1 SGDLS, CDR2 YYNGEE. The CDR3 totals 15 residues. Between the trimmed V and J ends, which lost 3 bases and 4 bases, there was a span of 16 bases. The CDR3 nucleotides read TGTGCCAGCAGCGGAACGACAGGAATAGGAGAGACCCAGTACTTC. This translates into CASSGTTGIGETQYF.

The chain uses TRBV7-2 and TRBJ1-2; D possibly corresponds to TRBD1 (6 bases). The CDR3 extends over 12 amino acids. Germline-derived CDR1 and CDR2 are SGHTA and FQGNSA. V was clipped by 8 bases and J by 8 bases, with 15 bases between them. The CDR3 protein is CASQIQGQGYTF. The CDR3 nucleotides read TGTGCCAGCCAGATACAGGGACAAGGCTACACCTTC.

The chain combines TRBV5-4 with TRBJ2-1; TRBD2 might be the D (6 bases). The germline CDR1 and CDR2 sequences are SGHNT and YYREEE (reference sequence). The CDR3 has 15 residues. With 0 bases removed from V and 3 bases from J, the gap between germline ends came to 10 bases. This CDR3 reads CASSLETRVYNEQFF. CDR3 nucleotides: TGTGCCAGCAGCTTGGAGACTAGAGTCTACAATGAGCAGTTCTTC.

This clone was seen just once. V and J are TRBV7-9 and TRBJ2-5; weak D call: TRBD1 (5 bases). The germline gives CDR1 SEHNR, CDR2 FQNEAQ (reference sequence). V was shortened by 0 bases and J by 4 bases, with 9 bases between the two germline ends. The CDR3 runs to 14 residues. The CDR3 reads CASSLAPQGETQYF. CDR3 in DNA: TGTGCCAGCAGCTTAGCACCCCAGGGAGAGACCCAGTACTTC.

The J gene is TRBJ1-5, the V gene TRBV9; 8 bases match TRBD1. The CDR3 loop spans 14 amino acids. V lost 3 bases, J lost 6 bases, and 5 bases stayed unmatched. CDR1 and CDR2 (germline): SGDLS, YYNGEE. CDR3 region: CASSANDRGQPQHF. The CDR3 DNA is TGTGCCAGCAGCGCCAATGACAGGGGTCAGCCCCAGCATTTT.

The chain joins TRBV5-1 to TRBJ1-6; TRBD1 aligns across 9 bases. This CDR3 is 15 amino acids long. The V gene end was trimmed by 6 bases and the J gene end by 8 bases; junction bases not matched to a gene: 9. The germline V gene encodes CDR1 SGHRS and CDR2 YFSETQ. This CDR3 reads CASKIGTGLDSPLHF. The CDR3 nucleotides read TGCGCCAGCAAAATCGGGACAGGGCTCGATTCACCCCTCCACTTT.

In this sample, this clone turned up once. This chain uses TRBV11-3 with TRBJ1-1, with D possibly TRBD1 on 5 matching bases. V gave up 5 bases and J gave up 6 bases, with 19 bases separating them. This CDR3 spans 15 amino acids. The germline V gene encodes CDR1 SGHNT and CDR2 YENEEA. CDR3 in amino acids: CASSPQGLARPEAFF. The CDR3 nucleotides are TGTGCCAGCAGCCCTCAGGGTTTGGCCCGGCCTGAAGCTTTCTTT.

The chain's CDR3 is CASSQDSSLRDYYGYTF. As DNA, the CDR3 is TGTGCCAGCAGCCAAGATAGTAGTTTAAGGGACTACTATGGCTACACCTTC. The chain carries TRBV4-2 and TRBJ1-2; D might be TRBD1 (5 bases). Trimming pared 0 bases from V and 3 bases from J, leaving 17 bases between. Per the germline V gene, CDR1 is LGHNA and CDR2 is YNFKEQ. The CDR3 covers 17 residues.

The V call is TRBV5-1, the J call TRBJ2-3; TRBD2 aligns across 7 bases. The germline V gene encodes CDR1 SGHRS and CDR2 YFSETQ. The CDR3 loop spans 15 amino acids. The V gene end was trimmed by 4 bases and the J gene end by 6 bases; junction bases not matched to a gene: 11. CDR3: CASSPLGRVDDTQYF. The CDR3 DNA is TGCGCCAGCAGCCCCCTGGGGAGGGTCGATGATACGCAGTATTTT.

The rearrangement joins TRBV5-6 to TRBJ1-1, with 8 positions matching TRBD1. The trim removed 0 bases at V and 4 bases at J, leaving 11 bases unmatched. This CDR3 has 17 amino acids. Per germline, CDR1 SGHDT and CDR2 YYEEEE. The CDR3 DNA is TGTGCCAGCAGCTTGGCCATAAGCGGGACAGGAGGCACTGAAGCTTTCTTT. As protein: CASSLAISGTGGTEAFF.

This chain joins TRBV9 and TRBJ1-1, with D possibly TRBD1 on 5 matching bases. V was shortened by 4 bases and J by 4 bases, with 14 bases between the two germline ends. The CDR3 length is 14 residues. Germline V CDR1 and CDR2: SGDLS, YYNGEE. CDR3 residues: CASSFQGSGTEAFF. The CDR3, as DNA: TGTGCCAGCAGCTTTCAGGGATCTGGCACTGAAGCTTTCTTT.